Here is one TCR beta chain with its context. In the study's own analysis: Scientists estimated how many nucleated cells there were by amplifying reference gene primers. Using immunoSEQ multiplex PCR, the repertoire was profiled, and TCRdb retains in-frame clones only, with some absent. V and J calls and clone size come straight from that table; D and trimming were deduced from the DNA. The sample records around 100,000 clones, over 75% being singletons. The sample originates from a study of blood T cell repertoires in COVID-19. This CDR3 comprises 14 residues. The germline gives CDR1 MNHEY, CDR2 SVGEGT. The V and J ends lost 0 bases and 5 bases respectively, with 10 bases between them.

Sequenced: peripheral blood. The TCR sequence derives from a human donor in a cohort sampled during active COVID-19. The gene calls are TRBV6-2 or TRBV6-3 and TRBJ1-1, with D perhaps TRBD1 (5 bases). The chain's CDR3 is CASSYSIPGTEAFF. The CDR3 nucleotides read TGTGCCAGCAGTTACTCGATCCCAGGGACTGAAGCTTTCTTT.